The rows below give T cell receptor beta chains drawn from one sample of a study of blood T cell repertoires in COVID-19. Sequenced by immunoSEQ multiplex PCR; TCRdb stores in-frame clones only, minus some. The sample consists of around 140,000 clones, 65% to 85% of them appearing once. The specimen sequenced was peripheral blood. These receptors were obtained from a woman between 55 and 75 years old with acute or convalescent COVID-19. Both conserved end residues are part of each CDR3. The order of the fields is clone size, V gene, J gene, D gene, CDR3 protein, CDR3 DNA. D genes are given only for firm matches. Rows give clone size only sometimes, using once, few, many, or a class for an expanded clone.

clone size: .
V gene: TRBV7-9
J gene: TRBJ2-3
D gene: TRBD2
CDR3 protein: CASSSYLAGGSDTQYF
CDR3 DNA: TGTGCCAGCAGCTCGTATCTAGCGGGAGGTTCGGATACGCAGTATTTT

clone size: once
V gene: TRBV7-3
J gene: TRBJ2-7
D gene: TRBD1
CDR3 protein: CASRPPFSMGQGLGSGFREQYF
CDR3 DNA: TGTGCCAGCAGACCCCCCTTCAGTATGGGACAGGGGTTGGGGAGTGGCTTTCGTGAGCAGTACTTC

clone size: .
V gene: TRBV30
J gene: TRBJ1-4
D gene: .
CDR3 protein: CAWSNPRTNEKLFF
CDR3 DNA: TGTGCCTGGAGTAACCCCCGGACTAATGAAAAACTGTTTTTT

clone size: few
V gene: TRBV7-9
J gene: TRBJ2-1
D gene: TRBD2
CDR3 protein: CASSAPLAGGYDNEQFF
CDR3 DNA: TGTGCCAGCAGCGCACCACTAGCGGGAGGCTACGACAATGAGCAGTTCTTC

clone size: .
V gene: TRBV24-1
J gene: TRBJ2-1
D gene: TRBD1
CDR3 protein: CATSDVGQGAYNEQFF
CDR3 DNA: TGTGCCACCAGTGATGTCGGACAGGGGGCCTACAATGAGCAGTTCTTC

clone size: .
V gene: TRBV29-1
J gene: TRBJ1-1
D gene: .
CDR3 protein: CSVKQNTEAFF
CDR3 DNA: TGCAGCGTTAAGCAGAACACTGAAGCTTTCTTT

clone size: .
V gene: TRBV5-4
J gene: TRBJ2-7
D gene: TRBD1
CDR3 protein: CASSPTGSSEQYF
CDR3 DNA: TGTGCCAGCAGCCCGACAGGGAGTTCTGAGCAGTACTTC

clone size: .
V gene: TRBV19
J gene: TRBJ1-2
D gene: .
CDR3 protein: CASSISQATNYGYTF
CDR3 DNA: TGTGCCAGTAGTATCAGTCAGGCCACTAACTATGGCTACACCTTC

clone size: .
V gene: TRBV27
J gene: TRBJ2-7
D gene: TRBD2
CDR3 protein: CASSLGLAGLGEQYF
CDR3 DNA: TGTGCCAGCAGTCTTGGACTAGCGGGACTTGGTGAGCAGTACTTC

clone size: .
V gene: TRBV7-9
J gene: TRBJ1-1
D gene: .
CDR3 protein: CASSRLWTEAFF
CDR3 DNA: TGTGCCAGCAGCCGACTGTGGACTGAAGCTTTCTTT

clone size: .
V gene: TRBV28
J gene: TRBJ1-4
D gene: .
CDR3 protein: CASSLGGSNEKLFF
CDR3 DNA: TGTGCCAGCAGCCTGGGGGGGTCTAATGAAAAACTGTTTTTT

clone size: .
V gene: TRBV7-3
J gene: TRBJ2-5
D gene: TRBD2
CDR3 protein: CASSLGPLAGQETQYF
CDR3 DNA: TGTGCCAGCAGCTTAGGGCCGCTAGCGGGGCAAGAGACCCAGTACTTC

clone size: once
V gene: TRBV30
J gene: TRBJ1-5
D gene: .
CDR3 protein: CAWTPPGGNQPQHF
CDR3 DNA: TGTGCCTGGACGCCTCCGGGGGGCAATCAGCCCCAGCATTTT

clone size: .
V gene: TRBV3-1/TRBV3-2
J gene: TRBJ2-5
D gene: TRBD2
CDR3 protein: CASRILAGGPETQYF
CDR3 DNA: TGTGCCAGCAGGATACTAGCGGGAGGGCCAGAGACCCAGTACTTC

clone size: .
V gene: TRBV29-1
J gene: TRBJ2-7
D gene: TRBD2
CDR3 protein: CSVGLAGTYEQYF
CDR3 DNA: TGCAGCGTTGGCCTAGCGGGGACCTACGAGCAGTACTTC

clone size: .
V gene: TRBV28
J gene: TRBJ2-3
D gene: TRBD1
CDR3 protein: CASSWTGGTDTQYF
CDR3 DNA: TGTGCCAGCAGTTGGACAGGGGGCACAGATACGCAGTATTTT

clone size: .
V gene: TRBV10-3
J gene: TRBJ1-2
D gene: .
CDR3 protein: CAVRRGQQDYGYTF
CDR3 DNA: TGTGCCGTCAGGCGCGGACAGCAGGACTATGGCTACACCTTC

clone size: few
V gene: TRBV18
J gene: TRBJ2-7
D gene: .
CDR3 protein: CASSPGQSNEQYF
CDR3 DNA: TGTGCCAGCTCACCGGGCCAATCAAACGAGCAGTACTTC

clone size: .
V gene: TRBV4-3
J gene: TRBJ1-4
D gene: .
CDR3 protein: CASSQARAENEKLFF
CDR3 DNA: TGCGCCAGCAGCCAAGCCCGCGCGGAAAATGAAAAACTGTTTTTT

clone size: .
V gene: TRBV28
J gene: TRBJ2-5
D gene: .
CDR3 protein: CASSDRDSQETQYF
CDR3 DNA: TGTGCCAGCAGTGACCGGGACTCCCAAGAGACCCAGTACTTC

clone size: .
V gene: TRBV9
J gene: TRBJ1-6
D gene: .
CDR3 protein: CASSVGGGGSYNSPLHF
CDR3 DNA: TGTGCCAGCAGCGTAGGGGGAGGGGGCTCCTATAATTCACCCCTCCACTTT

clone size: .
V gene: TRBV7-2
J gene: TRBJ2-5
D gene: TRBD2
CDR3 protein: CASRLSSGRGETQYF
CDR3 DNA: TGTGCCAGCAGACTCTCTAGCGGGAGAGGAGAGACCCAGTACTTC

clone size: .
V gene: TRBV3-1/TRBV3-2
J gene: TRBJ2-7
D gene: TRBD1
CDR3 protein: CASSQVVVDRYYEQYF
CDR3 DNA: TGTGCCAGCAGCCAAGTGGTCGTGGACAGGTACTACGAGCAGTACTTC

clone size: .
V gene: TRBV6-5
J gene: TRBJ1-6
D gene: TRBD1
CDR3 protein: CASSFGTVSPLHF
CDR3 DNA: TGTGCCAGCAGCTTCGGGACAGTTTCACCCCTCCACTTT

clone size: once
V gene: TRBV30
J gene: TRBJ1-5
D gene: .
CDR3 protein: CAWSAGWANQPQHF
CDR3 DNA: TGTGCCTGGAGTGCTGGGTGGGCCAATCAGCCCCAGCATTTT

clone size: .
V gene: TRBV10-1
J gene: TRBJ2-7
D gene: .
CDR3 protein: CASSESVAGDSVRQYF
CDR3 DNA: TGCGCCAGCAGTGAGTCGGTCGCAGGGGATTCGGTCAGGCAGTACTTC

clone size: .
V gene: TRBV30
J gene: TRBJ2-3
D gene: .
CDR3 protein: CACRGAGDTQYF
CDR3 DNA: TGTGCCTGCAGGGGGGCGGGAGATACGCAGTATTTT

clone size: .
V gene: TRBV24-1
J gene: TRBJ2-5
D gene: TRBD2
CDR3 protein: CATSDLSGRDETQYF
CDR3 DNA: TGTGCCACCAGTGATTTGTCCGGGAGGGATGAGACCCAGTACTTC

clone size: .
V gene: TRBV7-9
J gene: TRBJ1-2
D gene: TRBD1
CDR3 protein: CASSLAGTGGYGYTF
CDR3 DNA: TGTGCCAGCAGCTTAGCCGGGACAGGGGGCTATGGCTACACCTTC

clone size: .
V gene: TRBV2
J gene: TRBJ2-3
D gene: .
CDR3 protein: CASSERTGNTDTQYF
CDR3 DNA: TGTGCCAGCAGTGAAAGAACAGGAAACACAGATACGCAGTATTTT

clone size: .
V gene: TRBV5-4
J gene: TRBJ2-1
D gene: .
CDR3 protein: CASSLLLVGGDEQFF
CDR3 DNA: TGTGCCAGCAGCTTGCTTCTGGTCGGTGGTGATGAGCAGTTCTTC

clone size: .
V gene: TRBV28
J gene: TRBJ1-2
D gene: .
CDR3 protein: CASSTLPAPIGGTF
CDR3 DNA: TGTGCCAGCAGTACCCTACCGGCCCCTATCGGGGGAACCTTC

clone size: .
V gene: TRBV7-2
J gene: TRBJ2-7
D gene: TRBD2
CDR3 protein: CASSLSPLAGTSYEQYF
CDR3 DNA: TGTGCCAGCAGCTTATCTCCTCTAGCGGGGACCTCCTACGAGCAGTACTTC

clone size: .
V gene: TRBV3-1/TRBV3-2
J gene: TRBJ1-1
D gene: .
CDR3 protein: CASSQDRGGASTEAFF
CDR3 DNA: TGTGCCAGCAGCCAAGATCGGGGGGGCGCGAGCACTGAAGCTTTCTTT

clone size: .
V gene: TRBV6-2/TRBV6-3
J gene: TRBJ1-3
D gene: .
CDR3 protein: CASSPTILSGNTIYF
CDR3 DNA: TGTGCCAGCAGCCCCACTATACTCTCTGGAAACACCATATATTTT

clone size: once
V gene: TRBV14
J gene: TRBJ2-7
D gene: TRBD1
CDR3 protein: CASSQLGQGYEQYF
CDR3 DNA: TGTGCCAGCAGCCAACTGGGACAGGGGTACGAGCAGTACTTC

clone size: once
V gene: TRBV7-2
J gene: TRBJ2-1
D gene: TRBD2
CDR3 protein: CASSFSGRGAYNEQFF
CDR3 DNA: TGTGCCAGCAGCTTTAGCGGGAGGGGAGCCTACAATGAGCAGTTCTTC

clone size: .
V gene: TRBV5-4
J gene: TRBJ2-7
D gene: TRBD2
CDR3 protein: CASRSGGLERGPYEQYF
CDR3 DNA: TGTGCCAGCCGGTCGGGGGGATTAGAGCGGGGCCCCTACGAGCAGTACTTC

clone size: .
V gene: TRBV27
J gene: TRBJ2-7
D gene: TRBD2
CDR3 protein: CASSLGGREIYEQYF
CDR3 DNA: TGTGCCAGCAGTTTAGGAGGGCGGGAGATCTACGAGCAGTACTTC

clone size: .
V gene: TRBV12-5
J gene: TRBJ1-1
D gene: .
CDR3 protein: CASGLASGTEAFF
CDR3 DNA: TGTGCTAGTGGTTTGGCGAGTGGTACTGAAGCTTTCTTT

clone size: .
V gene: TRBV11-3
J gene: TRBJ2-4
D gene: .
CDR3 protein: CASSLGAFDNIQYF
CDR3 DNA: TGTGCCAGCAGCTTGGGGGCGTTTGATAACATTCAGTACTTC

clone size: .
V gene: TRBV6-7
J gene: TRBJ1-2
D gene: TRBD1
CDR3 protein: CASSCDQGAHYGYTF
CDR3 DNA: TGTGCCAGCAGTTGCGACCAGGGGGCACACTATGGCTACACCTTC

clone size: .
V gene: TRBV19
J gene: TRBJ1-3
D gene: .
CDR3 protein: CASSRLTSSGNTIYF
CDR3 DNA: TGTGCCAGTAGCCGCCTTACTAGCTCTGGAAACACCATATATTTT

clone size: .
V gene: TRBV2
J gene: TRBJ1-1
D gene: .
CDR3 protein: CASGRTVNTEAFF
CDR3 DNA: TGTGCCAGCGGACGGACTGTGAACACTGAAGCTTTCTTT

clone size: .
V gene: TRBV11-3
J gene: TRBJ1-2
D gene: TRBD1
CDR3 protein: CASSLEGRWGQETYGYTF
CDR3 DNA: TGTGCCAGCAGCTTAGAGGGTCGTTGGGGACAGGAAACCTATGGCTACACCTTC